A selection of T cell receptor beta chains follows, all from one sample in a study of blood T cell repertoires in COVID-19. Profiled with immunoSEQ multiplex PCR; TCRdb holds only in-frame clones, not every one. Altogether 350,000 to 450,000 clones are present, around 91% being singletons, with the ten largest covering around 1.1%. The sequencing sample was made of PBMCs or T cells enriched from blood (not recorded which). Every receptor here comes from a young man who had recovered from COVID-19. Both conserved end residues are part of each CDR3. D genes are given only for firm matches. Clone size is given for some rows only: seen once, a few or many times, or a class if the clone is expanded.

j_gene: TRBJ2-7; abundance: NA; d_gene: TRBD2; v_gene: TRBV5-1; len: 17; CDR3aa: CASSLVPSGSGTYEQYF; CDR3nt: TGCGCCAGCAGCTTGGTACCTAGCGGGAGCGGAACCTACGAGCAGTACTTC
j_gene: TRBJ2-7; abundance: few; d_gene: NA; v_gene: TRBV5-6; len: 11; CDR3aa: CASSSQAEQYF; CDR3nt: TGTGCCAGCAGCTCTCAGGCTGAGCAGTACTTC
j_gene: TRBJ2-5; abundance: NA; d_gene: TRBD1; v_gene: TRBV7-2; len: 14; CDR3aa: CASSPHPGTGNQYF; CDR3nt: TGTGCCAGCAGCCCGCATCCCGGGACAGGGAACCAGTACTTC
j_gene: TRBJ2-1; abundance: few; d_gene: TRBD1; v_gene: TRBV11-2; len: 15; CDR3aa: CASSLGQGVVNEQFF; CDR3nt: TGTGCCAGCAGCTTAGGACAGGGGGTAGTCAATGAGCAGTTCTTC
j_gene: TRBJ2-5; abundance: NA; d_gene: NA; v_gene: TRBV5-1; len: 14; CDR3aa: CASSLGGRGETQYF; CDR3nt: TGCGCCAGCAGCTTGGGAGGCAGGGGCGAGACCCAGTACTTC
j_gene: TRBJ2-5; abundance: NA; d_gene: NA; v_gene: TRBV3-1/TRBV3-2; len: 15; CDR3aa: CASSQATGAAETQYF; CDR3nt: TGTGCCAGCAGCCAAGCGACGGGAGCGGCAGAGACCCAGTACTTC
j_gene: TRBJ1-1; abundance: NA; d_gene: TRBD1; v_gene: TRBV7-2; len: 16; CDR3aa: CASSPQTGGVGTEAFF; CDR3nt: TGTGCCAGCAGCCCGCAGACAGGGGGCGTGGGTACTGAAGCTTTCTTT
j_gene: TRBJ1-5; abundance: NA; d_gene: NA; v_gene: TRBV5-1; len: 13; CDR3aa: CASSSTGDQPQHF; CDR3nt: TGCGCCAGCAGCTCTACCGGGGATCAGCCCCAGCATTTT
j_gene: TRBJ1-2; abundance: NA; d_gene: NA; v_gene: TRBV18; len: 16; CDR3aa: CASSPPGPTSFYGYTF; CDR3nt: TGTGCCAGCTCACCACCGGGGCCGACCTCGTTCTATGGCTACACCTTC
j_gene: TRBJ2-5; abundance: NA; d_gene: TRBD2; v_gene: TRBV9; len: 18; CDR3aa: CASSDPGLGLSTQETQYF; CDR3nt: TGTGCCAGCAGCGACCCGGGACTAGGATTATCTACCCAAGAGACCCAGTACTTC
j_gene: TRBJ2-1; abundance: NA; d_gene: NA; v_gene: TRBV30; len: 11; CDR3aa: CAWDRVGEQFF; CDR3nt: TGTGCCTGGGACCGGGTGGGTGAGCAGTTCTTC
j_gene: TRBJ1-1; abundance: NA; d_gene: NA; v_gene: TRBV6-5; len: 10; CDR3aa: CAIAIFEAFF; CDR3nt: TGTGCCATCGCGATTTTCGAAGCTTTCTTT
j_gene: TRBJ1-2; abundance: NA; d_gene: TRBD1; v_gene: TRBV9; len: 15; CDR3aa: CASSGEGQGSYGYTF; CDR3nt: TGTGCCAGCAGCGGAGAGGGACAGGGATCCTATGGCTACACCTTC
j_gene: TRBJ1-1; abundance: NA; d_gene: NA; v_gene: TRBV28; len: 14; CDR3aa: CASSLPGQNTEAFF; CDR3nt: TGTGCCAGCAGTTTGCCGGGACAGAACACTGAAGCTTTCTTT
j_gene: TRBJ2-1; abundance: NA; d_gene: TRBD1; v_gene: TRBV10-1; len: 13; CDR3aa: CASSRTGRNEQFF; CDR3nt: TGCGCCAGCAGCCGGACAGGGCGCAATGAGCAGTTCTTC
j_gene: TRBJ1-3; abundance: once; d_gene: NA; v_gene: TRBV28; len: 15; CDR3aa: CASSFLLGAGNTIYF; CDR3nt: TGTGCCAGCAGTTTCCTGCTAGGGGCTGGAAACACCATATATTTT
j_gene: TRBJ1-1; abundance: NA; d_gene: NA; v_gene: TRBV3-1/TRBV3-2; len: 13; CDR3aa: CASSQGAPIGAFF; CDR3nt: TGTGCCAGCAGCCAAGGGGCCCCTATCGGAGCTTTCTTT
j_gene: TRBJ1-1; abundance: NA; d_gene: NA; v_gene: TRBV14; len: 15; CDR3aa: CASSPLPQPGTEAFF; CDR3nt: TGTGCCAGCAGCCCTCTCCCCCAGCCGGGCACTGAAGCTTTCTTT
j_gene: TRBJ1-4; abundance: NA; d_gene: NA; v_gene: TRBV18; len: 14; CDR3aa: CASSPLWQGEKLFF; CDR3nt: TGTGCCAGCTCACCACTCTGGCAGGGCGAAAAACTGTTTTTT
j_gene: TRBJ2-2; abundance: few; d_gene: NA; v_gene: TRBV7-9; len: 12; CDR3aa: CASSLRQGELFF; CDR3nt: TGTGCCAGCAGCTTACGGCAGGGAGAGCTGTTTTTT
j_gene: TRBJ2-1; abundance: once; d_gene: NA; v_gene: TRBV28; len: 13; CDR3aa: CASSSDSNNEQFF; CDR3nt: TGTGCCAGCAGTTCGGACAGCAACAATGAGCAGTTCTTC
j_gene: TRBJ2-1; abundance: NA; d_gene: NA; v_gene: TRBV5-1; len: 17; CDR3aa: CASSLDGRRGLYNEQFF; CDR3nt: TGCGCCAGCAGCTTGGATGGCCGGAGGGGACTTTACAATGAGCAGTTCTTC
j_gene: TRBJ2-5; abundance: NA; d_gene: NA; v_gene: TRBV11-2; len: 15; CDR3aa: CASSLGVQTQETQYF; CDR3nt: TGTGCCAGCAGCTTAGGGGTCCAGACACAAGAGACCCAGTACTTC
j_gene: TRBJ2-3; abundance: once; d_gene: TRBD2; v_gene: TRBV7-2; len: 16; CDR3aa: CASSFGKREGPDTQYF; CDR3nt: TGTGCCAGCAGCTTCGGAAAGCGGGAGGGCCCGGATACGCAGTATTTT
j_gene: TRBJ2-7; abundance: NA; d_gene: TRBD1; v_gene: TRBV10-3; len: 15; CDR3aa: CAISEGTGVPYEQYF; CDR3nt: TGTGCCATCAGTGAGGGAACAGGGGTACCCTACGAGCAGTACTTC
j_gene: TRBJ1-4; abundance: NA; d_gene: NA; v_gene: TRBV5-1; len: 15; CDR3aa: CASSPGSSEAEKLFF; CDR3nt: TGCGCCAGCAGCCCCGGGTCCTCCGAGGCGGAAAAACTGTTTTTT
j_gene: TRBJ1-1; abundance: NA; d_gene: NA; v_gene: TRBV18; len: 13; CDR3aa: CASSPGRTTEAFF; CDR3nt: TGTGCCAGCTCACCCGGGCGGACAACTGAAGCTTTCTTT
j_gene: TRBJ1-3; abundance: NA; d_gene: TRBD1; v_gene: TRBV2; len: 14; CDR3aa: CASSFDRDGNTIYF; CDR3nt: TGTGCCAGCAGCTTCGACAGGGACGGAAACACCATATATTTT
j_gene: TRBJ2-3; abundance: NA; d_gene: TRBD2; v_gene: TRBV7-8; len: 17; CDR3aa: CASSSDRTSGSTDTQYF; CDR3nt: TGTGCCAGCAGCTCCGACAGGACTAGCGGAAGCACAGATACGCAGTATTTT
j_gene: TRBJ2-1; abundance: NA; d_gene: TRBD2; v_gene: TRBV28; len: 15; CDR3aa: CASRESGRTYNEQFF; CDR3nt: TGTGCCAGCAGGGAAAGCGGGAGAACCTACAATGAGCAGTTCTTC
j_gene: TRBJ2-7; abundance: few; d_gene: NA; v_gene: TRBV6-4; len: 17; CDR3aa: CASRESGERAPPYEQYF; CDR3nt: TGTGCCAGCAGAGAGAGTGGTGAGCGGGCCCCACCGTACGAGCAGTACTTC
j_gene: TRBJ1-1; abundance: once; d_gene: NA; v_gene: TRBV7-9; len: 16; CDR3aa: CASSSIRGGSRTEAFF; CDR3nt: TGTGCCAGCAGCTCCATTCGGGGGGGCTCTCGCACTGAAGCTTTCTTT
j_gene: TRBJ2-1; abundance: NA; d_gene: NA; v_gene: TRBV10-1; len: 13; CDR3aa: CASGGGEGNEQFF; CDR3nt: TGCGCCAGCGGTGGCGGCGAGGGCAATGAGCAGTTCTTC
j_gene: TRBJ1-3; abundance: few; d_gene: NA; v_gene: TRBV7-7; len: 17; CDR3aa: CASSLGPAGGSGNTIYF; CDR3nt: TGTGCTAGCAGCTTGGGTCCGGCGGGTGGTTCTGGAAACACCATATATTTT
j_gene: TRBJ1-2; abundance: NA; d_gene: NA; v_gene: TRBV3-1/TRBV3-2; len: 13; CDR3aa: CASGSRRSSGYTF; CDR3nt: TGTGCCAGCGGATCCAGGAGGAGTAGTGGCTACACCTTC
j_gene: TRBJ2-7; abundance: NA; d_gene: TRBD1; v_gene: TRBV25-1; len: 13; CDR3aa: CASRRTGVGEQYF; CDR3nt: TGTGCCAGCAGGAGGACAGGGGTGGGCGAGCAGTACTTC
j_gene: TRBJ1-1; abundance: NA; d_gene: NA; v_gene: TRBV5-1; len: 14; CDR3aa: CASSRAGPWTEAFF; CDR3nt: TGCGCCAGCAGCAGGGCAGGGCCCTGGACTGAAGCTTTCTTT
j_gene: TRBJ1-1; abundance: once; d_gene: NA; v_gene: TRBV27; len: 13; CDR3aa: CASSFNRYTEAFF; CDR3nt: TGTGCCAGCAGTTTTAACAGATACACTGAAGCTTTCTTT
j_gene: TRBJ2-3; abundance: NA; d_gene: NA; v_gene: TRBV19; len: 13; CDR3aa: CASSPGDTDTQYF; CDR3nt: TGTGCCAGTAGCCCCGGGGACACAGATACGCAGTATTTT
j_gene: TRBJ1-2; abundance: NA; d_gene: NA; v_gene: TRBV12-3/TRBV12-4; len: 13; CDR3aa: CASSFSFDYGYTF; CDR3nt: TGTGCCAGCAGCTTTTCCTTTGACTATGGCTACACCTTC
j_gene: TRBJ1-2; abundance: NA; d_gene: NA; v_gene: TRBV18; len: 13; CDR3aa: CATGQGVGYGYTF; CDR3nt: TGTGCCACCGGTCAGGGTGTGGGTTACGGCTACACCTTC
j_gene: TRBJ1-5; abundance: NA; d_gene: NA; v_gene: TRBV12-5; len: 15; CDR3aa: CASGYDRNSNQPQHF; CDR3nt: TGTGCTAGTGGTTATGACAGGAATAGCAATCAGCCCCAGCATTTT
j_gene: TRBJ1-6; abundance: NA; d_gene: TRBD1; v_gene: TRBV10-3; len: 17; CDR3aa: CAINRDRAAGVDSPLHF; CDR3nt: TGTGCCATCAACCGGGACAGGGCGGCGGGGGTGGATTCACCCCTCCACTTT
j_gene: TRBJ2-1; abundance: NA; d_gene: NA; v_gene: TRBV24-1; len: 13; CDR3aa: CATSGPQGTEQFF; CDR3nt: TGTGCCACCAGTGGTCCCCAGGGTACTGAGCAGTTCTTC
j_gene: TRBJ2-5; abundance: NA; d_gene: TRBD1; v_gene: TRBV19; len: 21; CDR3aa: CASSIATARDRVPQNQETQYF; CDR3nt: TGTGCCAGTAGTATAGCAACTGCTCGGGACAGGGTCCCACAAAACCAAGAGACCCAGTACTTC
j_gene: TRBJ2-7; abundance: NA; d_gene: TRBD2; v_gene: TRBV6-5; len: 16; CDR3aa: CASSYSAGGQSYEQYF; CDR3nt: TGTGCCAGCAGTTACTCTGCGGGAGGCCAATCCTACGAGCAGTACTTC
j_gene: TRBJ2-3; abundance: NA; d_gene: NA; v_gene: TRBV15; len: 13; CDR3aa: CATSRDSGDTQYF; CDR3nt: TGTGCCACCAGCAGAGATTCCGGAGATACGCAGTATTTT
j_gene: TRBJ2-7; abundance: few; d_gene: NA; v_gene: TRBV5-4; len: 14; CDR3aa: CASSFRGNAYEQYF; CDR3nt: TGTGCCAGCAGCTTTAGGGGGAATGCCTACGAGCAGTACTTC
j_gene: TRBJ2-6; abundance: NA; d_gene: TRBD2; v_gene: TRBV7-9; len: 19; CDR3aa: CASSLATSGEVSGANVLTF; CDR3nt: TGTGCCAGCAGCCTTGCGACTAGCGGAGAGGTATCTGGGGCCAACGTCCTGACTTTC
j_gene: TRBJ2-3; abundance: NA; d_gene: NA; v_gene: TRBV5-1; len: 13; CDR3aa: CASSFGAADTQYF; CDR3nt: TGCGCCAGCAGCTTTGGAGCGGCAGATACGCAGTATTTT
j_gene: TRBJ1-3; abundance: NA; d_gene: TRBD1; v_gene: TRBV5-1; len: 16; CDR3aa: CASSSQGAQSGNTIYF; CDR3nt: TGCGCCAGCAGCTCACAGGGGGCACAGTCTGGAAACACCATATATTTT
j_gene: TRBJ2-4; abundance: NA; d_gene: NA; v_gene: TRBV10-2; len: 13; CDR3aa: CASSAAAENIQYF; CDR3nt: TGCGCCAGCAGTGCAGCGGCGGAAAACATTCAGTACTTC
j_gene: TRBJ1-2; abundance: once; d_gene: TRBD1; v_gene: TRBV11-3; len: 17; CDR3aa: CASSLVDRDSYSYGYTF; CDR3nt: TGTGCCAGCAGCTTAGTGGACAGGGACTCGTACAGCTATGGCTACACCTTC
j_gene: TRBJ2-3; abundance: many; d_gene: TRBD2; v_gene: TRBV5-1; len: 16; CDR3aa: CASSLDGRGRGDTQYF; CDR3nt: TGCGCCAGCAGCTTGGATGGGCGCGGGAGAGGAGATACGCAGTATTTT
j_gene: TRBJ2-1; abundance: NA; d_gene: TRBD2; v_gene: TRBV9; len: 18; CDR3aa: CASSTQGLAGGPYDEQFF; CDR3nt: TGTGCCAGCAGCACCCAGGGACTAGCGGGAGGGCCCTACGATGAGCAGTTCTTC
j_gene: TRBJ2-2; abundance: NA; d_gene: NA; v_gene: TRBV7-2; len: 14; CDR3aa: CASSSRRVTGELFF; CDR3nt: TGTGCCAGCAGCTCCCGGAGGGTCACCGGGGAGCTGTTTTTT
j_gene: TRBJ2-6; abundance: NA; d_gene: NA; v_gene: TRBV3-1/TRBV3-2; len: 16; CDR3aa: CASSIPRGAGANVLTF; CDR3nt: TGTGCCAGCAGCATCCCCAGGGGGGCTGGGGCCAACGTCCTGACTTTC
j_gene: TRBJ2-7; abundance: NA; d_gene: NA; v_gene: TRBV6-5; len: 14; CDR3aa: CASSKGQRKGEQYF; CDR3nt: TGTGCCAGCAGTAAGGGACAAAGGAAGGGCGAGCAGTACTTC
j_gene: TRBJ1-2; abundance: NA; d_gene: TRBD1; v_gene: TRBV5-6; len: 15; CDR3aa: CASTSRDRGFSGYTF; CDR3nt: TGTGCCAGCACCTCCCGGGACAGGGGATTTAGTGGCTACACCTTC